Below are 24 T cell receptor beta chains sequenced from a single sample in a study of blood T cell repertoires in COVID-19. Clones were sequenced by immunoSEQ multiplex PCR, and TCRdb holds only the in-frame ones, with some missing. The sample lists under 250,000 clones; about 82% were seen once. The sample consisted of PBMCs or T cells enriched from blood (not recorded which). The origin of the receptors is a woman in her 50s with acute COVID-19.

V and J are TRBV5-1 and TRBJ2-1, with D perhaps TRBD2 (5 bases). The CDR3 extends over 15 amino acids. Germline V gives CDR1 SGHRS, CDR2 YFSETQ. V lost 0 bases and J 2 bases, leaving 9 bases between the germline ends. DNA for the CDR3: TGCGCCAGCAGCTTGGTCGGGGTAACCTACAATGAGCAGTTCTTC. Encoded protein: CASSLVGVTYNEQFF. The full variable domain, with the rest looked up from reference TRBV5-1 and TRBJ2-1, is KAGVTQTPRYLIKTRGQQVTLSCSPISGHRSVSWYQQTPGQGLQFLFEYFSETQRNKGNFPGRFSGRQFSNSRSEMNVSTLELGDSALYLCASSLVGVTYNEQFFGPGTRLTVL.

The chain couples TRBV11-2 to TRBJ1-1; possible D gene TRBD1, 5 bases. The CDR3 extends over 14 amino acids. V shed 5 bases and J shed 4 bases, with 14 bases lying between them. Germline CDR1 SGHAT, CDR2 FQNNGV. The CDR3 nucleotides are TGTGCCAGCAGCGCCAGGGTCGGGGGCACTGAAGCTTTCTTT. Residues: CASSARVGGTEAFF.

As DNA, the CDR3 is TGTGCCAGCAGCTCCTATTTGCTCTCTGGAAACACCATATATTTT. It specifies CASSSYLLSGNTIYF. This sequence joins TRBV7-2 and TRBJ1-3; D not resolved. The germline V gene encodes CDR1 SGHTA and CDR2 FQGNSA. CDR3 length equals 15 residues. Trimming left V 4 bases short and J 0 bases short, with 10 bases between.

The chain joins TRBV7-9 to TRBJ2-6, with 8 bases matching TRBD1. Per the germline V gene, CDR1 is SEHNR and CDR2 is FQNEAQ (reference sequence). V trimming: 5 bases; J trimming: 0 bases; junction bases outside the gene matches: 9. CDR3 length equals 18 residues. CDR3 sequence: CASSPGQGPVSGANVLTF. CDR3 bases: TGTGCCAGCAGCCCAGGACAGGGTCCGGTCTCTGGGGCCAACGTCCTGACTTTC.

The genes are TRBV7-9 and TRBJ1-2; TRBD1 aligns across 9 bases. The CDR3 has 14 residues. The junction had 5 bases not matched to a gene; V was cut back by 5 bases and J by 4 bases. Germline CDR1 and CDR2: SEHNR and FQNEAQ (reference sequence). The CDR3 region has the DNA TGTGCCAGCAGCCTGATGGACAGGGGCTATGGCTACACCTTC. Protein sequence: CASSLMDRGYGYTF. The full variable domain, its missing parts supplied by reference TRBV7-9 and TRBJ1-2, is DTGVSQNPRHKITKRGQNVTFRCDPISEHNRLYWYRQTLGQGPEFLTYFQNEAQLEKSRLLSDRFSAERPKGSFSTLEIQRTEQGDSAMYLCASSLMDRGYGYTFGSGTRLTVV.

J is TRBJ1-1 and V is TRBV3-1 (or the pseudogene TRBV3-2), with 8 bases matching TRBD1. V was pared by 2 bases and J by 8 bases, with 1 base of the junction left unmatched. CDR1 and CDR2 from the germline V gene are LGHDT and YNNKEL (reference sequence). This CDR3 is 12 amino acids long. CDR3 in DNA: TGTGCCAGCAGCCAACAGGGGGCCGAAGCTTTCTTT. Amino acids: CASSQQGAEAFF.

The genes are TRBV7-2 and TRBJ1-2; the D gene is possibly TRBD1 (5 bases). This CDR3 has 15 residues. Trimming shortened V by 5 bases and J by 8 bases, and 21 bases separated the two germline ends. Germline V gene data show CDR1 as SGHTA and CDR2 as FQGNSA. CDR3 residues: CASSARTAYGGGYTF. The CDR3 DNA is TGTGCCAGCAGCGCCAGGACTGCTTACGGGGGGGGCTACACCTTC. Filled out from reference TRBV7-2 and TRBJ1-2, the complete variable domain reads GAGVSQSPSNKVTEKGKDVELRCDPISGHTALYWYRQSLGQGLEFLIYFQGNSAPDKSGLPSDRFSAERTGGSVSTLTIQRTQQEDSAVYLCASSARTAYGGGYTFGSGTRLTVV.

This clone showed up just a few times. CDR3 in amino acids: CASSLGRESYNSPLHF. In DNA, the CDR3 is TGCGCCAGCAGCTTGGGGAGGGAGTCCTATAATTCACCCCTCCACTTT. The chain combines TRBV5-1 with TRBJ1-6; D unclear. The CDR3 is 16 residues long. The germline V gene has CDR1 SGHRS and CDR2 YFSETQ. Trimming stripped 0 bases from V and 1 base from J, with 8 bases between.

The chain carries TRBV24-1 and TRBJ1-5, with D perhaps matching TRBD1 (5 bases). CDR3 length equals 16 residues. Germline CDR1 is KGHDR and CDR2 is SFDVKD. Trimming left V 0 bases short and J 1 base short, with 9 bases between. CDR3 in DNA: TGTGCCACCAGTGATTTGTTAGACAGAAGCAATCAGCCCCAGCATTTT. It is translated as CATSDLLDRSNQPQHF.

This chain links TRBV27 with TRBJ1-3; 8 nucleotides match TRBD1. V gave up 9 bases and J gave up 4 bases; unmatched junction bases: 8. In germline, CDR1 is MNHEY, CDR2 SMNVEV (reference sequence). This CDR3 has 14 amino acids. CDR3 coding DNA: TGTGCCAGTCGCCAGGGGGCGAGAGGAAACACCATATATTTT. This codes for CASRQGARGNTIYF.

The chain's CDR3 is CSASTGSGTGELFF. Here the CDR3 DNA reads TGCAGCGCATCGACAGGGTCGGGCACCGGGGAGCTGTTTTTT. J is TRBJ2-2 and V is TRBV29-1, with TRBD1 matching over 7 bases. CDR1 is SQVTM and CDR2 is ANQGSEA in the germline V gene. Trimming at V came to 7 bases and at J to 4 bases, leaving 9 bases not matched to a gene. The length of the CDR3 is 14 residues.

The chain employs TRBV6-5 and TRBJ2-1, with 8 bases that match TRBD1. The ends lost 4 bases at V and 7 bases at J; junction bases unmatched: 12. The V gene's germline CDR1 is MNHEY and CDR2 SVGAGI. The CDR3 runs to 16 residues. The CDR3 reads CASSLLSDRVTNEQFF. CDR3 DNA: TGTGCCAGCAGTTTACTATCGGACAGGGTTACGAATGAGCAGTTCTTC.

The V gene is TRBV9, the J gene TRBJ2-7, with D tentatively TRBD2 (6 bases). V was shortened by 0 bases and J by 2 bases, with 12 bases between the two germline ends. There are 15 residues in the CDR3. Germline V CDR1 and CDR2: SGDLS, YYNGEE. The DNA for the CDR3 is TGTGCCAGCAGCGTAGAGGGGACTCCTCCCTACGAGCAGTACTTC. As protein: CASSVEGTPPYEQYF. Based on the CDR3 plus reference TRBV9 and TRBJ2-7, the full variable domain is DSGVTQTPKHLITATGQRVTLRCSPRSGDLSVYWYQQSLDQGLQFLIQYYNGEERAKGNILERFSAQQFPDLHSELNLSSLELGDSALYFCASSVEGTPPYEQYFGPGTRLTVT.

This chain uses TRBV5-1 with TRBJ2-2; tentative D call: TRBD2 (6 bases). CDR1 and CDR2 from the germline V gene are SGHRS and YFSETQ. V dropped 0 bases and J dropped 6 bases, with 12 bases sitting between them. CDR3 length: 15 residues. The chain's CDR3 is CASSLEGGRAGELFF. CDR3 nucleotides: TGCGCCAGCAGCTTGGAAGGAGGGCGGGCCGGGGAGCTGTTTTTT. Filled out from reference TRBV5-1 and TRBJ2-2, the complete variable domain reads KAGVTQTPRYLIKTRGQQVTLSCSPISGHRSVSWYQQTPGQGLQFLFEYFSETQRNKGNFPGRFSGRQFSNSRSEMNVSTLELGDSALYLCASSLEGGRAGELFFGEGSRLTVL.

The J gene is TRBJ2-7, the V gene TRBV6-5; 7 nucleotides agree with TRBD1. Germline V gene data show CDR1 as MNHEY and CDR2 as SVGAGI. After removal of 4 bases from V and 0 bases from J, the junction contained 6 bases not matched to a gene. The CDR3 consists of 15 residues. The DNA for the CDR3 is TGTGCCAGCAGTTCCGGGACAGCCTACTCCTACGAGCAGTACTTC. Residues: CASSSGTAYSYEQYF.

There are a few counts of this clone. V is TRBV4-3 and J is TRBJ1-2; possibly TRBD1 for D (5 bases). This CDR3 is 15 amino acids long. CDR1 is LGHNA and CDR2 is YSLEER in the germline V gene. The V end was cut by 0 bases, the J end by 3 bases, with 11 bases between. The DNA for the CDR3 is TGCGCCAGCAGCCAAGATGGGACTGATTACTATGGCTACACCTTC. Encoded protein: CASSQDGTDYYGYTF.

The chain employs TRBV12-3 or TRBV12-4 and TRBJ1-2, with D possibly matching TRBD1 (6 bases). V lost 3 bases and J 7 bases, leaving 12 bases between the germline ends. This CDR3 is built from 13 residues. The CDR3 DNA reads TGTGCCAGCAGTTTGGGAACAGGGTTTGGCTACACCTTC. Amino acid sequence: CASSLGTGFGYTF.

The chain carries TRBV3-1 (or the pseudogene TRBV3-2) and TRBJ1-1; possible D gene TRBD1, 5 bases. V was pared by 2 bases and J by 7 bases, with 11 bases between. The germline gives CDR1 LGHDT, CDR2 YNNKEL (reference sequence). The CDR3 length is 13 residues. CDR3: CASSQRGWGEAFF. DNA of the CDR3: TGTGCCAGCAGCCAAAGGGGTTGGGGTGAAGCTTTCTTT.

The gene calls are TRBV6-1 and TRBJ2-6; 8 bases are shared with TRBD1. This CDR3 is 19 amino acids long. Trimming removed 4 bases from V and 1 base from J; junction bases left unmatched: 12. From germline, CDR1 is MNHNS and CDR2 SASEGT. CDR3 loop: CASSVDPGGPISGANVLTF. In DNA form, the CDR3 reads TGTGCCAGCAGTGTGGATCCAGGGGGCCCGATTTCTGGGGCCAACGTCCTGACTTTC.

CDR3: CASSELGFDRGKGSPLHF. The CDR3 DNA reads TGTGCCAGCAGTGAATTAGGTTTCGACAGGGGGAAAGGTTCACCCCTCCACTTT. The V call is TRBV25-1, the J call TRBJ1-6; 9 nucleotides agree with TRBD1. This CDR3 spans 18 amino acids. Germline CDR1 and CDR2: MGHDK and SYGVNS. V was pared by 1 base and J by 9 bases, with 13 bases of the junction left unmatched.

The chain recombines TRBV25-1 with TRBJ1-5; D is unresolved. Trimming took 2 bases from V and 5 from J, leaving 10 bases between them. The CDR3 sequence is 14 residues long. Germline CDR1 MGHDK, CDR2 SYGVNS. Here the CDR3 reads CASSENRLDQPQHF. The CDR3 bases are TGTGCCAGCAGTGAAAACCGACTCGATCAGCCCCAGCATTTT.

This CDR3 reads CASSVVSSGGALQFF. CDR3 coding DNA: TGTGCCAGCAGCGTAGTTTCCAGCGGGGGGGCCTTACAGTTCTTC. This chain joins TRBV9 and TRBJ2-1; TRBD2 matches at 10 bases. The V segment lost 0 bases and the J segment 13 bases; nucleotides outside the gene matches: 10. The germline gives CDR1 SGDLS, CDR2 YYNGEE. The CDR3 runs to 15 residues.

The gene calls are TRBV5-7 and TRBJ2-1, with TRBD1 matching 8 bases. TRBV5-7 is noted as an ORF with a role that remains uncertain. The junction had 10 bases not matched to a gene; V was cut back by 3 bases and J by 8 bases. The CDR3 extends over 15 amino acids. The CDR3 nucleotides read TGTGCCAGCAGCTACCGGGACAGGAGTAACCATGAGCAGTTCTTC. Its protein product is CASSYRDRSNHEQFF.

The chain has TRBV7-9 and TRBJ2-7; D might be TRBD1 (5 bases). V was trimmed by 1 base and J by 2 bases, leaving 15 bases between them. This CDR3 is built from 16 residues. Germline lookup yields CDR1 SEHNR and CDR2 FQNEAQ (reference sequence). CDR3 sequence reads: CASSLGVQDLPYEQYF. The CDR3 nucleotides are TGTGCCAGCAGCTTAGGAGTACAGGACCTTCCCTACGAGCAGTACTTC.